This T cell receptor beta chain is from a study of control samples from healthy donors and cancer patients (dated by TCRdb to the early 2020s). V sheds 2 bases and J sheds 2 bases, leaving 12 bases between their ends. From a lookup of the germline V gene, CDR1 and CDR2 are MNHNS and SASEGT. The CDR3 covers 15 residues, taking in both the cysteine and the phenylalanine. The read is trimmed to its CDR3 DNA, 45 bases read in frame from base 1. Details on this clone: Its antigen specificity is not known. Nothing much larger sits one base from this clone, and base qualities are not available.

The protocol used for the library was the immunoSEQ multiplex PCR assay. TCRdb's version of the immuneACCESS table is confined to in-frame rearrangements and falls short of the full clone set. An unresolved V gene accounts for under half of the shortfall where checked; the remainder is of unknown origin. Present in this sample are approximately 230,000 clones, 82% of which were seen just once. The ten largest clones add up to roughly 14% of the sample. The sample consisted of PBMCs. This TCR derives from a woman aged 55-70 years with lung cancer. The chain is encoded by TRBV6-1 joined to TRBJ2-5; no confident D gene assignment can be made. CDR3 sequence: CASSESLTIQETQYF. The nucleotides read TGTGCCAGCAGTGAAAGCCTGACGATTCAAGAGACCCAGTACTTC.